Listed here are 16 T cell receptor beta chains from one sample, sequenced in a study of shared clonotypes between healthy human individuals. TCRdb keeps only in-frame clones here, not all; method: immunoSEQ multiplex PCR. The table records about 100,000 clones, around 64% of them present only once. Sequencing used memory CD8+ T cells sorted from blood. Noted subset: CD45RO+ cells pooled with CCR7-negative TemRA cells. The receptors stem from a young woman in good health.

The CDR3 DNA follows: TGCGCCAGCAGCCAAACGCGACAGGGAGCAATGGTGAACACTGAAGCTTTCTTT. Translated: CASSQTRQGAMVNTEAFF. This chain joins TRBV4-1 and TRBJ1-1; TRBD1 matches at 7 bases. Germline CDR1 and CDR2: MGHRA and YSYEKL. The CDR3 loop spans 18 amino acids. V shed 2 bases and J 0 bases; nucleotides not matched to a gene: 12.

On this clone: Other nucleotide sequences in the sample specify the same CDR3. V is TRBV5-1 and J is TRBJ1-1; D is ambiguous. Germline V gene lookup returns CDR1 SGHRS and CDR2 YFSETQ. This CDR3 has 13 amino acids. The V end lost 2 bases, the J end lost 0 bases, and 5 bases lay between the germline ends. This chain's CDR3 is CASSFGLNTEAFF. CDR3 nucleotide sequence: TGCGCCAGCAGCTTTGGGTTGAACACTGAAGCTTTCTTT.

The DNA of the CDR3 is TGTGCCAGCAGTTTCGGCAGGGGGGACGTTCAGCCCCAGCATTTT. Encoded protein: CASSFGRGDVQPQHF. This rearrangement joins TRBV28 to TRBJ1-5, with 7 bases identical to TRBD1. Trimming cost V 3 bases and J 6 bases; bases outside gene matches: 8. The V gene's germline CDR1 is MDHEN and CDR2 SYDVKM. The CDR3 covers 15 residues.

This chain uses TRBV11-2 with TRBJ2-7; D call uncertain. The CDR3 loop spans 11 amino acids. CDR1 and CDR2 from the germline V gene are SGHAT and FQNNGV. V was trimmed by 3 bases and J by 9 bases, leaving 9 bases between them. The CDR3 protein is CASSFLRRQYF. CDR3 sequence (DNA): TGTGCCAGCAGCTTCTTACGTAGGCAGTACTTC.

Many counts were recorded for this clone. This chain joins TRBV6-1 and TRBJ2-7; D is undetermined. In germline, CDR1 is MNHNS, CDR2 SASEGT. V was trimmed by 2 bases and J by 1 base, leaving 12 bases between them. The CDR3 consists of 15 residues. CDR3 in amino acids: CASSELTTPSYEQYF. The CDR3 DNA sequence: TGTGCCAGCAGTGAACTAACTACCCCTTCCTACGAGCAGTACTTC.

As DNA, the CDR3 is TGTGCCAGCAGTAGCCCGGACGCGGACTACGAGCAGTACTTC. Translated: CASSSPDADYEQYF. This chain joins TRBV6-5 and TRBJ2-7; D not resolved. V lost 5 bases to trimming and J lost 3 bases, with 14 bases between them. The CDR3 contains 14 residues. Germline CDR1 is MNHEY and CDR2 is SVGAGI.

The chain couples TRBV6-1 to TRBJ2-7, with D tentatively TRBD2 (5 bases). This CDR3 comprises 15 residues. V was pared by 1 base and J by 3 bases, with 13 bases between. The germline CDR1 and CDR2 sequences are MNHNS and SASEGT. The CDR3 coding sequence is TGTGCCAGCAGTGAAGGGCCTAGCTTGGGCTACGAGCAGTACTTC. It codes for CASSEGPSLGYEQYF.

The chain uses TRBV15 and TRBJ2-7, with D unclear. Between the trimmed V and J ends, which lost 7 bases and 6 bases, there was a span of 10 bases. The CDR3 extends over 11 amino acids. Germline V gene lookup returns CDR1 LNHNV and CDR2 YYDKDF (reference sequence). CDR3 sequence (DNA): TGTGCCACCACGTCCGGACGCGAGCAGTACTTC. Translating it yields CATTSGREQYF.

The chain joins TRBV9 to TRBJ1-2; possibly TRBD1 for D (6 bases). The V gene lost 5 bases and the J gene lost 2 bases, with 13 bases spanning the gap. The CDR3 sequence is 14 residues long. CDR1 and CDR2 (germline): SGDLS, YYNGEE. The CDR3 spells CASRGFGGNYGYTF. The CDR3 coding sequence is TGTGCCAGCAGAGGTTTTGGGGGCAACTATGGCTACACCTTC.

The rearrangement joins TRBV29-1 to TRBJ1-1; D is possibly TRBD1 (5 bases). The CDR3 spans 13 residues. V was clipped by 6 bases and J by 0 bases, with 11 bases between them. Per germline, CDR1 SQVTM and CDR2 ANQGSEA. The CDR3 region has the DNA TGCAGCGTGGGGGTGGGGCTGAACACTGAAGCTTTCTTT. Protein: CSVGVGLNTEAFF.

The chain uses TRBV14 and TRBJ2-4; D may be TRBD2 (5 bases). The CDR3 is 16 residues long. Germline loops: CDR1 SGHDN, CDR2 FVKESK. Trimming left V 4 bases short and J 8 bases short, with 21 bases between. CDR3 sequence (DNA): TGTGCCAGCAGCCCGACGCGGGCCCAGTCTGAAGACATTCAGTACTTC. Translated: CASSPTRAQSEDIQYF.

This clone showed up many times. The rearrangement joins TRBV2 to TRBJ1-2, with no clear D. Germline CDR1 and CDR2: SNHLY and FYNNEI. The CDR3 is made up of 16 amino acids. V lost 0 bases, J lost 1 base, and 12 bases lay in between. CDR3 bases: TGTGCCAGCAGTGAAGCGGTGGGCGACGATAACTATGGCTACACCTTC. Encoded protein: CASSEAVGDDNYGYTF.

This sequence joins TRBV5-1 and TRBJ2-1, with TRBD2 matching 8 bases. CDR3 length: 15 amino acids. Germline values: CDR1 SGHRS, CDR2 YFSETQ. V was clipped by 0 bases and J by 2 bases; unmatched bases: 1. CDR3 coding DNA: TGCGCCAGCAGCTTGGGAGCGGGGGCCTACAATGAGCAGTTCTTC. Translated, it gives CASSLGAGAYNEQFF.

The chain combines TRBV6-1 with TRBJ2-3; D is perhaps TRBD2 (5 bases). V lost 1 base, J lost 10 bases, and 9 bases lay in between. CDR3 length equals 12 residues. Germline lookup yields CDR1 MNHNS and CDR2 SASEGT. This CDR3 is CASSEGRLAQYF. The CDR3 bases are TGTGCCAGCAGTGAAGGGAGGCTAGCGCAGTATTTT.

V and J are TRBV6-4 and TRBJ2-1; D may be TRBD1 or TRBD2 (5 bases each). Germline assignment: CDR1 MRHNA and CDR2 SNTAGT. The CDR3 sequence is 16 residues long. The V end was cut by 8 bases, the J end by 2 bases, with 19 bases between. The CDR3 DNA reads as TGTGCCAGCGTCCCGGGACGGATTGTCCCCTACAATGAGCAGTTCTTC. Translating it yields CASVPGRIVPYNEQFF.

The chain combines TRBV7-9 with TRBJ1-2; 11 bases line up with TRBD1. V shed 4 bases and J 3 bases; nucleotides not matched to a gene: 4. The CDR3 totals 15 residues. CDR1 and CDR2 (germline): SEHNR, FQNEAQ (reference sequence). The CDR3 protein is CASSSGQGEYYGYTF. CDR3 DNA: TGTGCCAGCAGCTCGGGACAGGGGGAGTACTATGGCTACACCTTC.